This T cell receptor beta chain was documented in a study of CD8+ T cells in alopecia areata. The CDR3 is made up of 13 amino acids. From germline, CDR1 is SQVTM and CDR2 ANQGSEA. Trimming removed 6 bases from V and 0 bases from J, with 11 bases in between. Extracted RNA was reverse transcribed into cDNA, the sequencing template. Only in-frame clones appear in the TCRdb table, and some are missing; sequencing was by immunoSEQ multiplex PCR. The repertoire has roughly 180,000 clones, around 63% of them found once; the top ten carry roughly 1.7%. This sample comprised CD4+ T cells sorted from blood, obtained at week 0. The J gene is TRBJ1-2, the V gene TRBV29-1; D might be TRBD1 (6 bases). The clonotype comes from a human donor with alopecia areata. As DNA, the CDR3 is TGCAGCGTCGTTGGACAGACTAACTATGGCTACACCTTC. The encoded protein is CSVVGQTNYGYTF.